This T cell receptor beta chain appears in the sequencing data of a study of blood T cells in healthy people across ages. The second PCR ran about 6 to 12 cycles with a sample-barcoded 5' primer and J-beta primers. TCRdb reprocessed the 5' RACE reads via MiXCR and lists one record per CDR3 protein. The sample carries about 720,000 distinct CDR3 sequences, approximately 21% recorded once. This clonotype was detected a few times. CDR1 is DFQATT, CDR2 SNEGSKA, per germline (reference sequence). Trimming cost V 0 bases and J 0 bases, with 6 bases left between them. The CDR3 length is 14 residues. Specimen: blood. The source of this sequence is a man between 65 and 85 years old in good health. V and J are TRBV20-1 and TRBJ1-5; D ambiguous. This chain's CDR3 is CSARDTFSNQPQHF. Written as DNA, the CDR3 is TGCAGTGCTAGAGATACGTTTAGCAATCAGCCCCAGCATTTT.